These T cell receptor beta chains were read from a single sample in a study of blood T cell repertoires in COVID-19. The repertoire was sequenced with immunoSEQ multiplex PCR; TCRdb's copy has only in-frame clones and lacks some. The table includes about 70,000 clones, about 87% detected once. Sequences were obtained from peripheral blood. The receptors were gathered from a man in his fifties or sixties with active COVID-19. Both conserved end residues are part of each CDR3. The order of the fields is V gene, J gene, D gene, clone size, CDR3 protein, CDR3 DNA. The D gene is left open where the match is weak. Expanded clones are given a class, and other clones once, few, many or no size at all.

v_gene: TRBV18; j_gene: TRBJ2-3; d_gene: TRBD1; abundance: NA; CDR3aa: CASSPGQGSTDTQYF; CDR3nt: TGTGCCAGCTCACCGGGACAGGGTAGCACAGATACGCAGTATTTT
v_gene: TRBV19; j_gene: TRBJ2-7; d_gene: NA; abundance: NA; CDR3aa: CASSISDSYEQYF; CDR3nt: TGTGCCAGTAGTATAAGCGATTCCTACGAGCAGTACTTC
v_gene: TRBV5-1; j_gene: TRBJ2-1; d_gene: NA; abundance: NA; CDR3aa: CASSLAAGKYNEQFF; CDR3nt: TGCGCCAGCAGCTTGGCGGCGGGGAAGTACAATGAGCAGTTCTTC
v_gene: TRBV5-5; j_gene: TRBJ1-3; d_gene: NA; abundance: many; CDR3aa: CASSLEVAGNTIYF; CDR3nt: TGTGCCAGCAGCTTGGAGGTAGCCGGAAACACCATATATTTT
v_gene: TRBV5-1; j_gene: TRBJ2-7; d_gene: NA; abundance: NA; CDR3aa: CASSLAGNSYEQYF; CDR3nt: TGCGCCAGCAGCTTGGCAGGGAACTCCTACGAGCAGTACTTC
v_gene: TRBV4-2; j_gene: TRBJ1-5; d_gene: NA; abundance: NA; CDR3aa: CASSQEGKGLRNQPQHF; CDR3nt: TGTGCCAGCAGCCAAGAAGGCAAGGGGCTGAGGAATCAGCCCCAGCATTTT
v_gene: TRBV20-1; j_gene: TRBJ2-3; d_gene: NA; abundance: NA; CDR3aa: CSVGVADTQYF; CDR3nt: TGCAGTGTGGGAGTTGCAGATACGCAGTATTTT
v_gene: TRBV18; j_gene: TRBJ2-1; d_gene: NA; abundance: NA; CDR3aa: CASSPVGSSYNEQFF; CDR3nt: TGTGCCAGCTCCCCAGTCGGTAGCTCCTACAATGAGCAGTTCTTC
v_gene: TRBV27; j_gene: TRBJ1-2; d_gene: TRBD1; abundance: NA; CDR3aa: CASTTRTGNYGYTF; CDR3nt: TGTGCCAGCACCACCCGGACAGGGAACTATGGCTACACCTTC
v_gene: TRBV5-1; j_gene: TRBJ2-1; d_gene: NA; abundance: once; CDR3aa: CASRLDLAQSEQFF; CDR3nt: TGCGCCAGCAGGCTGGATTTGGCACAGAGTGAGCAGTTCTTC
v_gene: TRBV10-3; j_gene: TRBJ1-2; d_gene: NA; abundance: NA; CDR3aa: CAIKTENYGYTF; CDR3nt: TGTGCCATCAAGACAGAGAACTATGGCTACACCTTC
v_gene: TRBV29-1; j_gene: TRBJ1-1; d_gene: TRBD1; abundance: once; CDR3aa: CSAALGQGAFEAFF; CDR3nt: TGCAGCGCTGCCCTGGGACAGGGGGCATTTGAAGCTTTCTTT
v_gene: TRBV12-5; j_gene: TRBJ2-1; d_gene: NA; abundance: NA; CDR3aa: CASALQGPTEQFF; CDR3nt: TGTGCTAGTGCCCTACAGGGTCCCACTGAGCAGTTCTTC
v_gene: TRBV11-2; j_gene: TRBJ2-7; d_gene: TRBD1; abundance: NA; CDR3aa: CASSFSQGAMLDEQYF; CDR3nt: TGTGCCAGCAGCTTTTCACAGGGGGCGATGTTAGACGAGCAGTACTTC
v_gene: TRBV30; j_gene: TRBJ1-6; d_gene: TRBD1; abundance: NA; CDR3aa: CAWRELGQGAGSPLHF; CDR3nt: TGTGCCTGGAGGGAACTGGGACAGGGGGCCGGTTCACCCCTCCACTTT
v_gene: TRBV9; j_gene: TRBJ2-2; d_gene: TRBD2; abundance: NA; CDR3aa: CASRQGLAGNTGELFF; CDR3nt: TGTGCCAGCAGACAAGGACTAGCGGGAAACACCGGGGAGCTGTTTTTT
v_gene: TRBV2; j_gene: TRBJ1-1; d_gene: NA; abundance: NA; CDR3aa: CASSEMSGNTEAFF; CDR3nt: TGTGCCAGCAGTGAAATGTCCGGGAACACTGAAGCTTTCTTT
v_gene: TRBV4-3; j_gene: TRBJ2-7; d_gene: NA; abundance: NA; CDR3aa: CASSQGVRDEQYF; CDR3nt: TGCGCCAGCAGCCAAGGGGTCCGGGACGAGCAGTACTTC
v_gene: TRBV7-2; j_gene: TRBJ2-3; d_gene: NA; abundance: NA; CDR3aa: CASSLEGRSTDTQYF; CDR3nt: TGTGCCAGCAGCTTAGAGGGGCGGAGCACAGATACGCAGTATTTT
v_gene: TRBV3-1/TRBV3-2; j_gene: TRBJ1-1; d_gene: TRBD1; abundance: NA; CDR3aa: CASSQGTGRAFF; CDR3nt: TGTGCCAGCAGCCAAGGGACAGGGAGAGCTTTCTTT
v_gene: TRBV9; j_gene: TRBJ2-6; d_gene: NA; abundance: NA; CDR3aa: CASSVAGSGANVLTF; CDR3nt: TGTGCCAGCAGCGTAGCAGGGTCTGGGGCCAACGTCCTGACTTTC
v_gene: TRBV27; j_gene: TRBJ2-4; d_gene: NA; abundance: NA; CDR3aa: CASSFGTPGAKNIQYF; CDR3nt: TGTGCCAGCAGTTTCGGGACACCCGGAGCCAAAAACATTCAGTACTTC
v_gene: TRBV28; j_gene: TRBJ1-1; d_gene: NA; abundance: NA; CDR3aa: CASSRNTEAFF; CDR3nt: TGTGCCAGCAGTCGGAACACTGAAGCTTTCTTT